This TCR beta chain was sequenced in a study of T cells in Graves' hyperthyroidism and ophthalmopathy. Individuals with ophthalmopathy presented a Clinical Activity Score of at least 3, a NOSPECS grade of at least 4 and a duration under 3 months. Amplified TCR beta CDR3 regions derived from RNA transcripts. Researchers ran a first-round RT-PCR on the TCR CDR3 using the HTBI primer set. A single record per CDR3 protein comes from TCRdb applying MiXCR to the multiplex PCR reads. The repertoire holds about 500,000 distinct CDR3 sequences, with 15% to 20% as singletons. Study conclusions and caveats: The model's output predicted ophthalmopathy at a median of roughly 6.9 months prior to onset.

The CDR3 length is 14 residues. Between the trimmed V and J ends, which lost 0 bases and 6 bases, there was a span of 9 bases. Germline V lookup: CDR1 MNHEY, CDR2 SMNVEV (reference sequence). Turning to this clonotype: The antigen is unknown. A single base separates this from a much larger clone, so it may be a read error.

This clonotype was sampled from a young woman with Graves' ophthalmopathy. Sequencing was carried out using blood. J is TRBJ2-1 and V is TRBV27; D is ambiguous. The CDR3 sequence is CASSLSVGTNEQFF. For the CDR3, the DNA is TGTGCCAGCAGTTTATCCGTTGGAACCAATGAGCAGTTCTTC.